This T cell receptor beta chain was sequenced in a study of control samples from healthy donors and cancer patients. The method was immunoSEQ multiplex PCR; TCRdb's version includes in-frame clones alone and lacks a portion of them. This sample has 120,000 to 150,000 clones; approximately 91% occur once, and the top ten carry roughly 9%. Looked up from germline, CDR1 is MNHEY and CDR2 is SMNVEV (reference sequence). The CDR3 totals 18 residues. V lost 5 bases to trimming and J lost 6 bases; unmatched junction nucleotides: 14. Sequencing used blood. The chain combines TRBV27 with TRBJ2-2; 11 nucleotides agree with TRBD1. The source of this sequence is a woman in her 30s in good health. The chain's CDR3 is CASSGRKGTGGLSGELFF. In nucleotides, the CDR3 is TGTGCCAGCAGTGGGAGAAAGGGGACAGGGGGTTTGTCCGGGGAGCTGTTTTTT.